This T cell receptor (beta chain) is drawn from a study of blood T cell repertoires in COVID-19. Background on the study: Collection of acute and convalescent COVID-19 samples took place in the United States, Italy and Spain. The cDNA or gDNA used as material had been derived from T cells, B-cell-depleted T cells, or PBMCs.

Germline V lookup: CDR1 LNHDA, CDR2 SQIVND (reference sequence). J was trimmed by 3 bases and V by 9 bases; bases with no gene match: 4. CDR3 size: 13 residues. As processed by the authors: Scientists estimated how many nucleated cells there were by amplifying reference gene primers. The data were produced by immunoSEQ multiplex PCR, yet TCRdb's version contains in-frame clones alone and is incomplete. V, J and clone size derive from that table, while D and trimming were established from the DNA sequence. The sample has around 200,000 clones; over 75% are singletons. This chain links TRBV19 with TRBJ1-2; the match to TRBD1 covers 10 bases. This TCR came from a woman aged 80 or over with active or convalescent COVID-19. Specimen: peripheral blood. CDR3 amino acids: CASRGQGYYGYTF. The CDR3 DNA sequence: TGTGCCAGCCGGGGACAGGGGTACTATGGCTACACCTTC.